This T cell receptor (beta chain) was profiled in a study of OX40 agonist ivuxolimab in advanced cancers. Study in general: Past anti-PD-1, anti-PD-L1 or anti-CTLA-4 therapy was accepted, and 40% to 50% had received some. General study results and limits: Among expanded peripheral T cells, antigen specificity went undetermined.

Produced via immunoSEQ multiplex PCR; TCRdb's table is partial and in-frame only. The data show 100,000 or so clones, under 90% seen once. On this clone: No antigen is known for it.

The length of the CDR3 is 16 residues. Germline values: CDR1 MGHRA, CDR2 YSYEKL. Trimming cost V 0 bases and J 3 bases, with 13 bases left between them. The TCR was taken from an adult with an advanced solid tumor such as melanoma, head and neck, liver or kidney cancer. The sequencing used CD4+ or CD8+ T cells sorted from blood, collected in a trial of the OX40 agonist ivuxolimab. The V and J genes are TRBV4-1 and TRBJ2-3, with TRBD1 as a possible D gene (5 bases). The chain's CDR3 is CASSQDPGRETDTQYF. The CDR3 bases are TGCGCCAGCAGCCAAGACCCGGGCAGGGAAACAGATACGCAGTATTTT.